The 22 T cell receptor beta chains listed next were all sequenced from one sample in a study of preoperative IRX-2 immunotherapy in early breast cancer. Some clones are missing from TCRdb's copy, which holds only in-frame ones; the method was immunoSEQ multiplex PCR. Of 3,200 or so clones in the sample, around 80% are singletons; the top ten hold more than 6%. Treatment reported: preoperative locoregional IRX-2 cytokine immunotherapy. The sequencing here drew on tumor tissue, taken after IRX-2 immunotherapy. These receptors came from a human donor with breast cancer.

This chain connects TRBV11-3 to TRBJ2-1, with D possibly being TRBD1 (5 bases). Germline V CDR1 and CDR2: SGHNT, YENEEA. The V and J ends lost 6 bases and 7 bases respectively, with 19 bases between them. The length of the CDR3 is 15 residues. The CDR3 DNA reads TGTGCCAGCAGGGCAGGGAAATCCCTTACGAATGAGCAGTTCTTC. Its protein is CASRAGKSLTNEQFF.

V gene TRBV23-1 combines with J gene TRBJ2-1, with D perhaps assigned TRBD1 or TRBD2 (5 bases each). TRBV23-1 has ORF status, its function being uncertain. The CDR3 loop spans 14 amino acids. V dropped 6 bases and J dropped 0 bases, with 9 bases sitting between them. The CDR3 sequence: CASRWGSSYNEQFF. The CDR3 bases are TGCGCCAGCAGGTGGGGGAGCTCCTACAATGAGCAGTTCTTC.

This chain links TRBV6-8 with TRBJ2-2; TRBD2 matches 12 bases. Losses at the gene ends were 6 bases for V and 6 bases for J; bases not matched to a gene: 17. Germline lookup yields CDR1 MNHGY and CDR2 SAAAGT. This CDR3 region has 19 residues. The CDR3 DNA sequence: TGTGCCAGCAGCACGACTAGCGGGAGTAGGGGGAGTAGTGCCGGGGAGCTGTTTTTT. Protein product: CASSTTSGSRGSSAGELFF.

By sample share, this clone is large. This chain uses TRBV11-3 with TRBJ1-2; 7 bases agree with TRBD1. The ends lost 7 bases at V and 1 base at J; junction bases unmatched: 6. The germline gives CDR1 SGHNT, CDR2 YENEEA. The CDR3 loop spans 14 amino acids. The CDR3 sequence: CASNQGGSNYGYTF. The CDR3 DNA sequence: TGTGCCAGCAACCAAGGGGGCAGTAACTATGGCTACACCTTC.

This rearrangement joins TRBV6-8 to TRBJ1-4; 8 bases match TRBD1. Trimming cost V 6 bases and J 1 base; bases outside gene matches: 13. This CDR3 spans 18 amino acids. Germline assignment: CDR1 MNHGY and CDR2 SAAAGT. This CDR3 reads CASRGDGQGAGTNEKLFF. CDR3 DNA sequence: TGTGCCAGCAGGGGGGACGGCCAGGGGGCTGGAACTAATGAAAAACTGTTTTTT.

The chain combines TRBV19 with TRBJ2-7; a weak D match, TRBD2 (6 bases). Trimming removed 5 bases from V and 9 bases from J, with 23 bases in between. The CDR3 totals 15 residues. Germline V gene data show CDR1 as LNHDA and CDR2 as SQIVND (reference sequence). The CDR3 nucleotides read TGTGCCAGTAGTCTCGGAGGGTTTGTCGGTTCCGTGCAGTACTTC. Its protein product is CASSLGGFVGSVQYF.

This chain connects TRBV28 to TRBJ2-7; D uncertain. Deletions cut 3 bases from V and 3 bases from J, with 12 bases between. The length of the CDR3 is 14 residues. In germline, CDR1 is MDHEN, CDR2 SYDVKM. CDR3 coding DNA: TGTGCCAGCAGTTTGGCAGGTGCGGACTACGAGCAGTACTTC. Translating it yields CASSLAGADYEQYF.

The chain employs TRBV27 and TRBJ2-1; 12 bases fit TRBD2. This CDR3 has 14 residues. The J segment lost 6 bases and the V segment lost 5 bases, leaving 2 bases of the junction unmatched. Germline CDR1 reads MNHEY; CDR2 reads SMNVEV (reference sequence). The CDR3 sequence is CASSQTSGSNEQFF. The CDR3 nucleotides read TGTGCCAGCAGTCAGACTAGCGGGAGCAATGAGCAGTTCTTC.

This chain links TRBV18 with TRBJ1-2; tentatively, D is TRBD1 (5 bases). This CDR3 comprises 14 residues. Germline CDR1 reads KGHSH; CDR2 reads LQKENI. V lost 0 bases, J lost 4 bases, and 9 bases lay in between. This CDR3 reads CASSPPQGLYGYTF. As DNA, the CDR3 is TGTGCCAGCTCACCACCGCAGGGCCTCTATGGCTACACCTTC.

This clone has only a few counts. This chain joins TRBV11-3 and TRBJ2-7; 11 bases agree with TRBD2. Germline trimming cut 1 base from V and 1 base from J; bases unmatched to any gene: 9. The CDR3 sequence is 18 residues long. Germline CDR1 SGHNT, CDR2 YENEEA. CDR3 nucleotides: TGTGCCAGCAGCTTAGTCGCTAGCGGGAGGACCACTTCCTACGAGCAGTACTTC. It specifies CASSLVASGRTTSYEQYF.

The chain has TRBV11-3 and TRBJ2-1, with TRBD2 matching 9 bases. The germline V gene encodes CDR1 SGHNT and CDR2 YENEEA. The ends lost 3 bases at V and 5 bases at J; junction bases unmatched: 5. This CDR3 region has 15 residues. Here the CDR3 DNA reads TGTGCCAGCAGCTTCGGGACTAGCCTGAACAATGAGCAGTTCTTC. Amino acids: CASSFGTSLNNEQFF.

The V and J genes are TRBV29-1 and TRBJ2-2; 8 nucleotides agree with TRBD1. The J segment lost 6 bases and the V segment lost 7 bases, leaving 7 bases of the junction unmatched. Germline loops: CDR1 SQVTM, CDR2 ANQGSEA. The CDR3 spans 13 residues. DNA for the CDR3: TGCAGCGGGCAGGGGGCGGTCGCCGGGGAGCTGTTTTTT. It is translated as CSGQGAVAGELFF.

This rearrangement joins TRBV6-8 to TRBJ1-2; the D gene is possibly TRBD1 (6 bases). Germline loops: CDR1 MNHGY, CDR2 SAAAGT. CDR3 length equals 13 residues. Between the trimmed V and J ends, which lost 4 bases and 3 bases, there was a span of 9 bases. CDR3 sequence reads: CASSLDSYYGYTF. CDR3 in DNA: TGTGCCAGCAGTTTGGACAGCTACTATGGCTACACCTTC.

The V and J genes are TRBV11-3 and TRBJ2-7, with D possibly TRBD1 on 5 matching bases. The CDR3 has 16 residues. Germline assignment: CDR1 SGHNT and CDR2 YENEEA. Trimming left V 4 bases short and J 2 bases short, with 18 bases between. CDR3 protein: CASSWGPDIGTYEQYF. Written as DNA, the CDR3 is TGTGCCAGCAGCTGGGGTCCGGACATAGGAACCTACGAGCAGTACTTC.

By proportion, this clone is large (0.1 to 1%). The chain is built from TRBV15 and TRBJ1-3; D perhaps matches TRBD1 (5 bases). V was clipped by 3 bases and J by 0 bases, with 9 bases between them. The V gene's germline CDR1 is LNHNV and CDR2 YYDKDF (reference sequence). The CDR3 is 15 amino acids. CDR3 in amino acids: CATSRGDHSGNTIYF. The CDR3 DNA is TGTGCCACCAGCAGGGGGGACCACTCTGGAAACACCATATATTTT.

This clone occurred once. The CDR3 loop reads CASSALAGGLPYNEQFF. The CDR3 region has the DNA TGTGCCAGTAGTGCTCTAGCGGGAGGCCTTCCCTACAATGAGCAGTTCTTC. The gene calls are TRBV19 and TRBJ2-1; the match to TRBD2 covers 11 bases. Per the germline V gene, CDR1 is LNHDA and CDR2 is SQIVND (reference sequence). The junction had 8 bases not matched to a gene; V was cut back by 5 bases and J by 2 bases. The CDR3 is 17 residues long.

The chain links TRBV19 to TRBJ2-3, with D possibly matching TRBD2 (5 bases). CDR1 and CDR2 (germline): LNHDA, SQIVND (reference sequence). The CDR3 runs 16 residues. Trimming left V 3 bases short and J 2 bases short, with 15 bases between. The CDR3 sequence is CASSMYPGFPTDTQYF. CDR3 nucleotide sequence: TGTGCCAGTAGTATGTATCCGGGGTTCCCCACAGATACGCAGTATTTT.

V usage is TRBV28 and J usage is TRBJ1-1; 7 bases agree with TRBD1. With V trimmed by 4 bases and J by 0 bases, 8 bases remained unmatched. Germline assignment: CDR1 MDHEN and CDR2 SYDVKM. This CDR3 comprises 16 residues. CDR3 region: CASSSSTGPLNTEAFF. Here the CDR3 DNA reads TGTGCCAGCAGTTCCTCGACAGGGCCTTTGAACACTGAAGCTTTCTTT.

The chain joins TRBV6-8 to TRBJ2-7, with 14 bases lining up with TRBD2. With 4 bases clipped from V and 7 bases from J, the junction kept 6 bases outside the gene matches. The germline gives CDR1 MNHGY, CDR2 SAAAGT. The CDR3 has 15 residues. CDR3 residues: CASSSPGLAGEEQYF. Here the CDR3 DNA reads TGTGCCAGCAGTTCCCCGGGACTAGCGGGAGAAGAGCAGTACTTC.

This chain connects TRBV6-8 to TRBJ2-7; possible D gene TRBD2, 5 bases. V was clipped by 5 bases and J by 2 bases, with 16 bases between them. This CDR3 is 15 amino acids long. Germline loops: CDR1 MNHGY, CDR2 SAAAGT. In DNA, the CDR3 is TGTGCCAGCAGTCCAGGACTCGGAGGAACCTACGAGCAGTACTTC. Its translation: CASSPGLGGTYEQYF.

This chain links TRBV11-3 with TRBJ2-3; weak D call: TRBD2 (6 bases). The CDR3 runs to 16 residues. Germline V lookup: CDR1 SGHNT, CDR2 YENEEA. V was shortened by 1 base and J by 4 bases, with 15 bases between the two germline ends. The CDR3 loop is CASSLVFTGESDTQYF. In nucleotides, the CDR3 is TGTGCCAGCAGCTTAGTTTTCACGGGGGAGTCAGATACGCAGTATTTT.

This chain connects TRBV23-1 to TRBJ1-1; D gene unclear. TRBV23-1 has ORF status, its function being uncertain. Between the trimmed V and J ends, which lost 4 bases and 4 bases, there was a span of 16 bases. The CDR3 consists of 15 residues. CDR3 nucleotide sequence: TGCGCCAGCAGTCCTATATCCGGTATGGGCACTGAAGCTTTCTTT. Protein product: CASSPISGMGTEAFF.